These T cell receptor beta chains were read from a single sample in a study of blood T cell repertoires in COVID-19. Measured with immunoSEQ multiplex PCR; TCRdb has only the in-frame clones, and not every one. The table shows under 200,000 clones, with around 87% occurring only once. The sequenced sample was peripheral blood. These TCRs come from a man aged 18 to 30 with acute or convalescent COVID-19. Both conserved end residues are part of each CDR3. The D gene is left open where the match is weak. Rows give clone size only sometimes, using once, few, many, or a class for an expanded clone.

>TRBJ1-2|TRBV18|.|.
TGTGCCAGCTCACCTAGTAATAACAGAAAATACTATGGCTACACCTTC
CASSPSNNRKYYGYTF
>TRBJ1-1|TRBV30|.|.
TGTGCCTGGAGTGTAGTGGCCGGCGGGGCTGAAGCTTTCTTT
CAWSVVAGGAEAFF
>TRBJ1-3|TRBV6-5|TRBD1|.
TGTGCCAGCAGTTCAGTACAGGGGGCACTCGGAAACACCATATATTTT
CASSSVQGALGNTIYF
>TRBJ2-1|TRBV19|TRBD1|.
TGTGCCAGTAGTAGCGGACAGGGCCCCAATGAGCAGTTCTTC
CASSSGQGPNEQFF
>TRBJ1-4|TRBV24-1|.|.
TGTGCCACCAGTGATCTACGGGGAATTACGCCAGTAAAGCCCTATAATGAAAAACTGTTTTTT
CATSDLRGITPVKPYNEKLFF
>TRBJ2-1|TRBV18|TRBD1|.
TGTGCCAGCTCACCCACTGCGGACAGGGTTAGGGGCAATGAGCAGTTCTTC
CASSPTADRVRGNEQFF
>TRBJ1-6|TRBV19|.|few
TGTGCCAGTAGTATAGGGGTGGGCGATTCACCCCTCCACTTT
CASSIGVGDSPLHF
>TRBJ1-1|TRBV4-1|.|once
TGCGCCAGCAGACCCAATCGGATTACAGGCAACACTGAAGCTTTCTTT
CASRPNRITGNTEAFF
>TRBJ1-5|TRBV19|.|few
TGTGCCAGTCACCGGGGTGGGAATCGAGATCAGCCCCAGCATTTT
CASHRGGNRDQPQHF
>TRBJ2-1|TRBV12-3/TRBV12-4|TRBD2|.
TGTGCCAGCGCGGGGGGTCGGGTCAATGAGCAGTTCTTC
CASAGGRVNEQFF
>TRBJ1-5|TRBV6-6|.|.
TGTGCCAGCAGTCGGAAGGACATTAGCAATCAGCCCCAGCATTTT
CASSRKDISNQPQHF
>TRBJ1-5|TRBV6-5|.|.
TGTGCCAGCAGTTTCCCCTTGAGTCAGCCCCAGCATTTT
CASSFPLSQPQHF